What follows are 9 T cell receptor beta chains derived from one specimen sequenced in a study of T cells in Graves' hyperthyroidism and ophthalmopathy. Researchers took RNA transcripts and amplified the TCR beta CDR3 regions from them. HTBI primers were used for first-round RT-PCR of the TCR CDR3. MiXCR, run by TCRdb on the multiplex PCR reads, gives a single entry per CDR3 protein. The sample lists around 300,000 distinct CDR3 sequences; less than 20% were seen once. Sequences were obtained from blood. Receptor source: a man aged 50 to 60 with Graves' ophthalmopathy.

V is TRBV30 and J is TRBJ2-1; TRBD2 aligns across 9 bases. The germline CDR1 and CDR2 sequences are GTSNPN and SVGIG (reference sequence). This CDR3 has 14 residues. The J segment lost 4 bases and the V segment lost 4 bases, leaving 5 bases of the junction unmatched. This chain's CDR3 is CAWNPSGIYNEQFF. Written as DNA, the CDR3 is TGTGCCTGGAATCCTAGCGGGATATACAATGAGCAGTTCTTC. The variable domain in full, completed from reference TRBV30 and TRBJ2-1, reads SQTIHQWPATLVQPVGSPLSLECTVEGTSNPNLYWYRQAAGRGLQLLFYSVGIGQISSEVPQNLSASRPQDRQFILSSKKLLLSDSGFYLCAWNPSGIYNEQFFGPGTRLTVL.

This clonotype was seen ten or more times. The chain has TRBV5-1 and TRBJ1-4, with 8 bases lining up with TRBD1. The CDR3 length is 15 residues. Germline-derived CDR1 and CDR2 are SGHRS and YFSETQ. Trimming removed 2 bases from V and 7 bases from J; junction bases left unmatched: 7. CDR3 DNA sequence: TGCGCCAGCAGCTTTGGCGGGACAGGCGGTGAAAAACTGTTTTTT. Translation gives CASSFGGTGGEKLFF.

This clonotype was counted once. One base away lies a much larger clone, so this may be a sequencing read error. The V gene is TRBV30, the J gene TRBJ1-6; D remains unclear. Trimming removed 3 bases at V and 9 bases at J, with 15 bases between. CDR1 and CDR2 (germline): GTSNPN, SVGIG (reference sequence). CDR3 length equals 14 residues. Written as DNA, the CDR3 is TGTGCCTGGAGCATTGAGGGATTAAGTTCACCCCTCCACTTT. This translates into CAWSIEGLSSPLHF.

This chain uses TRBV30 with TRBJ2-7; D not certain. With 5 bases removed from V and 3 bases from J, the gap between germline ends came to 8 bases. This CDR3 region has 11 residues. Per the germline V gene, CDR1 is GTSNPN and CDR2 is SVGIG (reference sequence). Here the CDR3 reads CAWLTGYEQYF. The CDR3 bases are TGTGCCTGGTTAACTGGCTACGAGCAGTACTTC.

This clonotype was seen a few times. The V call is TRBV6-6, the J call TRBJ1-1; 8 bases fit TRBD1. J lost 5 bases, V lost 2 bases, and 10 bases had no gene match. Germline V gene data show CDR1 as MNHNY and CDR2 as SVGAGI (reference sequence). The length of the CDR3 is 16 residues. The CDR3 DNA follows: TGTGCCAGCAGTTACGACGACAGGGGAAAATGGACTGAAGCTTTCTTT. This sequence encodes CASSYDDRGKWTEAFF.

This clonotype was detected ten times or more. The CDR3 sequence: CASSLSNSPLHF. The CDR3 nucleotides read TGTGCCAGCAGTTTATCAAATTCACCCCTCCACTTT. The chain combines TRBV28 with TRBJ1-6, with D uncertain. The CDR3 sequence is 12 residues long. V was trimmed by 1 base and J by 7 bases, leaving 2 bases between them. The germline gives CDR1 MDHEN, CDR2 SYDVKM.

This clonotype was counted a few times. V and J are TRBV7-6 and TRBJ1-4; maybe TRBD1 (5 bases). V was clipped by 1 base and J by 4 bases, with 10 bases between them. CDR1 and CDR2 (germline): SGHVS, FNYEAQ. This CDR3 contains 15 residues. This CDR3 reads CASSLVPGSNEKLFF. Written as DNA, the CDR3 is TGTGCCAGCAGCTTAGTCCCAGGGAGTAATGAAAAACTGTTTTTT. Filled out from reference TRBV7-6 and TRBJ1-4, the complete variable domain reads GAGVSQSPRYKVTKRGQDVALRCDPISGHVSLYWYRQALGQGPEFLTYFNYEAQQDKSGLPNDRFSAERPEGSISTLTIQRTEQRDSAMYRCASSLVPGSNEKLFFGSGTQLSVL.

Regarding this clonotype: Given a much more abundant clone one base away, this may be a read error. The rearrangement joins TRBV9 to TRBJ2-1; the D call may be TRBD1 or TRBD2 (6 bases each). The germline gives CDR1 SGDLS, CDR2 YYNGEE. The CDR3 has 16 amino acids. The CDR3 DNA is TGTGCCAGCAGCCCCTCGGGGGCGGCTAGCTACAGTGAGCAGTTCTTC. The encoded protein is CASSPSGAASYSEQFF.

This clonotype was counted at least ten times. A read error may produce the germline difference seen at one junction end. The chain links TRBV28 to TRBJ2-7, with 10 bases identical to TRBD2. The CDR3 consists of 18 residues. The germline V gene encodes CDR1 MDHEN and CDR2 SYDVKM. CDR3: CASSFLRSSGSTSFEQYF. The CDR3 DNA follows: TGTGCCAGCAGTTTCCTACGGTCTAGCGGGAGTACATCCTTCGAGCAGTACTTC.